Detailed here is one TCR beta chain. What it recognizes is unknown. Sequencing used immunoSEQ multiplex PCR; TCRdb keeps in-frame clones, though not all of them. The table records 3,000 to 4,000 clones, 75% to 85% of them present only once. The source of the sample is a study of T cell repertoires in ileal Crohn's disease. Overall study: At surgery, approximately 33% of patients smoked, with median disease duration 7.9 years. Operated complications were stricturing disease (roughly 60%) and penetrating disease (around 39%). Study observations and caveats: Every patient over 26.8% clonality showed endoscopic recurrence.

Time point indicated: neoterminal ileum biopsy at postoperative endoscopy, about 6 months after surgery. CDR1 and CDR2 from the germline V gene are SGHAT and FQNNGV. With 6 bases clipped from V and 7 bases from J, the junction kept 6 bases outside the gene matches. The CDR3 has 15 amino acids. The genes are TRBV11-2 and TRBJ2-7; 16 nucleotides match TRBD2. The TCR comes from an adult with Crohn's disease. Sequencing input: ileal tissue. Here the CDR3 reads CASRGTSGGAGEQYF. The CDR3 DNA sequence: TGTGCCAGCAGGGGGACTAGCGGGGGGGCCGGAGAGCAGTACTTC.